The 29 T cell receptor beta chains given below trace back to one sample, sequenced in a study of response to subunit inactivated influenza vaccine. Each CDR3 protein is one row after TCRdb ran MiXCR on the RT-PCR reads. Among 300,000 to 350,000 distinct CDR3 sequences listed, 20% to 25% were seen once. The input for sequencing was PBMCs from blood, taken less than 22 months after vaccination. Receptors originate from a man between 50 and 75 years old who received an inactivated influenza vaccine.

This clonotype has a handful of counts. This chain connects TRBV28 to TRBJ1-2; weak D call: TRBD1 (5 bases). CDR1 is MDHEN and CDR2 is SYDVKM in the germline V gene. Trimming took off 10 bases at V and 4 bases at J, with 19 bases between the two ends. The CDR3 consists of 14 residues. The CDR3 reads CATGRARVSYGYTF. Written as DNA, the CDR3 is TGTGCCACCGGACGCGCCAGGGTGTCCTATGGCTACACCTTC.

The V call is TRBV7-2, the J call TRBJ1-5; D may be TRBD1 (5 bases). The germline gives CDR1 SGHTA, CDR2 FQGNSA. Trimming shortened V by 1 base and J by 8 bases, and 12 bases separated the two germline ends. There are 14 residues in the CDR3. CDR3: CASSLDRGSKPQHF. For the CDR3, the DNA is TGTGCCAGCAGCTTAGATAGGGGTAGTAAGCCCCAGCATTTT.

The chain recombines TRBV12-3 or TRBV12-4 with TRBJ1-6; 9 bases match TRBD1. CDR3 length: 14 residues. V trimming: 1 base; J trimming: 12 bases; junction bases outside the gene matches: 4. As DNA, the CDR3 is TGTGCCAGCAGTTTAGGTACAGGGGGCCTACCCCTCCACTTT. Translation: CASSLGTGGLPLHF.

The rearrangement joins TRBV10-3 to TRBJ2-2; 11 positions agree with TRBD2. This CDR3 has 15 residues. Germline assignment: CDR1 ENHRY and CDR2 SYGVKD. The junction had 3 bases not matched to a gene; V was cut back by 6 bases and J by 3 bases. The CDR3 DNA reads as TGTGCCATCAGCTTAGCGGGAGGGGACACCGGGGAGCTGTTTTTT. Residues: CAISLAGGDTGELFF.

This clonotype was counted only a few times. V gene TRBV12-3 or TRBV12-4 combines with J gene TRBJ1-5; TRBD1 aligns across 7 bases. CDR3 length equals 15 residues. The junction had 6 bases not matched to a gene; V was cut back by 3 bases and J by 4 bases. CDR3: CASSFRDSENQPQHF. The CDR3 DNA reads TGTGCCAGCAGTTTTAGGGACAGTGAGAATCAGCCCCAGCATTTT.

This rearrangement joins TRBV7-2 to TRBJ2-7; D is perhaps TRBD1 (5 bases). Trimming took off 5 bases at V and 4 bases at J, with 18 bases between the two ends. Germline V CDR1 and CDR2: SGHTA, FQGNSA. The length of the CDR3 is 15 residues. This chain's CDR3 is CASSILVGARYEQYF. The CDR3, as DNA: TGTGCCAGCAGCATTCTGGTAGGGGCGCGGTACGAGCAGTACTTC. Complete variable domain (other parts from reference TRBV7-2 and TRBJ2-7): GAGVSQSPSNKVTEKGKDVELRCDPISGHTALYWYRQSLGQGLEFLIYFQGNSAPDKSGLPSDRFSAERTGGSVSTLTIQRTQQEDSAVYLCASSILVGARYEQYFGPGTRLTVT.

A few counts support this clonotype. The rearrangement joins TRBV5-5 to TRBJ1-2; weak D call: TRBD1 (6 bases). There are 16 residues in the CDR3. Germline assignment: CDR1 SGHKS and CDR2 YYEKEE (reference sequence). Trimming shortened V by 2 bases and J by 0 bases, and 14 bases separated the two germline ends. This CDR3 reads CASSFQGGGANYGYTF. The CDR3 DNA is TGTGCCAGCAGCTTCCAGGGAGGGGGGGCTAACTATGGCTACACCTTC.

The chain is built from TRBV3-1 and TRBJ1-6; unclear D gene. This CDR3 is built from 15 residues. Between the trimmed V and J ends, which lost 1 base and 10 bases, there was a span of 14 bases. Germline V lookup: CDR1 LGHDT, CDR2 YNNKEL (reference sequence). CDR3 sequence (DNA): TGTGCCAGCAGCCAAGGGGCCGGGTCGCTCTCACCCCTCCACTTT. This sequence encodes CASSQGAGSLSPLHF. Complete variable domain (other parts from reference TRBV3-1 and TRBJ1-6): DTAVSQTPKYLVTQMGNDKSIKCEQNLGHDTMYWYKQDSKKFLKIMFSYNNKELIINETVPNRFSPKSPDKAHLNLHINSLELGDSAVYFCASSQGAGSLSPLHFGNGTRLTVT.

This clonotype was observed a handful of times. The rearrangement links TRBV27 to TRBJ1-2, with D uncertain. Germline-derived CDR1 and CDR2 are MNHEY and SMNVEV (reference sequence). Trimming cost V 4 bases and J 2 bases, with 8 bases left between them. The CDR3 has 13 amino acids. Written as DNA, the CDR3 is TGTGCCAGCAGTTCAGAGCCAAACTATGGCTACACCTTC. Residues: CASSSEPNYGYTF.

In DNA, the CDR3 is TGCGCCAGCAGCTTGTTGGGGGCGCCGGACACAGATACGCAGTATTTT. Protein sequence: CASSLLGAPDTDTQYF. The chain carries TRBV5-1 and TRBJ2-3, with D tentatively TRBD1 (6 bases). V was cut by 1 base and J by 2 bases, with 14 bases left in between. CDR3 size: 16 residues. Germline CDR1 and CDR2: SGHRS and YFSETQ.

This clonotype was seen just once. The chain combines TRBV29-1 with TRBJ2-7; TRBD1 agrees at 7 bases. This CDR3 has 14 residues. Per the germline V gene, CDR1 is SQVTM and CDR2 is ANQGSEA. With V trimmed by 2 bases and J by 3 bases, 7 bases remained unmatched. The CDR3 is CSVEIAGTDYEQYF. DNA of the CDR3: TGCAGCGTTGAAATTGCCGGGACAGACTACGAGCAGTACTTC.

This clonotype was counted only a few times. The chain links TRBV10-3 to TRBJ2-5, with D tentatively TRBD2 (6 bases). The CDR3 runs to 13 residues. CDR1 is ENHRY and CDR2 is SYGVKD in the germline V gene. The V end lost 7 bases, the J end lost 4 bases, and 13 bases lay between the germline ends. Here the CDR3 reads CAIKRAAGETQYF. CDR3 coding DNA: TGTGCCATCAAGCGGGCGGCTGGAGAGACCCAGTACTTC.

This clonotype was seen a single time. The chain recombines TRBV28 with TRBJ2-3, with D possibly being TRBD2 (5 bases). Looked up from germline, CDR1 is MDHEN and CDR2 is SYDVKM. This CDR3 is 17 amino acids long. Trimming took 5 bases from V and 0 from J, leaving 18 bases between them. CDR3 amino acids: CASSPFKRSDSTDTQYF. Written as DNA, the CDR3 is TGTGCCAGCAGTCCCTTCAAGCGGTCCGATAGCACAGATACGCAGTATTTT.

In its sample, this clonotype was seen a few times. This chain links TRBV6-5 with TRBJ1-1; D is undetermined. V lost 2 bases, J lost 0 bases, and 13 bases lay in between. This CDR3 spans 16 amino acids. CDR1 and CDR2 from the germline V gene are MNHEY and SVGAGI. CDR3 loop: CASSYKRIRMNTEAFF. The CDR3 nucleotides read TGTGCCAGCAGTTACAAACGTATTCGGATGAACACTGAAGCTTTCTTT.

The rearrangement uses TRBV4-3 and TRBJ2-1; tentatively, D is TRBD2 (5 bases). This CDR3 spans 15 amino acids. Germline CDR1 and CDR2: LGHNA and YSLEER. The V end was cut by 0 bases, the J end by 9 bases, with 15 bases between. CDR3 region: CASSQDSARVSEQFF. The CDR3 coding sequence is TGCGCCAGCAGCCAAGATAGCGCCCGGGTCTCTGAGCAGTTCTTC.

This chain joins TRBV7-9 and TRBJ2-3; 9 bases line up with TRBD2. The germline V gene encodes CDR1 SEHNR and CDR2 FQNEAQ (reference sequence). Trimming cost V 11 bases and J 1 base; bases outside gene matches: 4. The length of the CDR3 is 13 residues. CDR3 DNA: TGTGCCTCCCAGCGGGGGGGCACAGATACGCAGTATTTT. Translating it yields CASQRGGTDTQYF.

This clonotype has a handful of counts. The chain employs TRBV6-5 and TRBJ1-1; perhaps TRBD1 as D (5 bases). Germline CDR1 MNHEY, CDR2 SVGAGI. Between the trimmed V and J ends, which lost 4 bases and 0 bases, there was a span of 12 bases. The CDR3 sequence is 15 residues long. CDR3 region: CASSFGGVMNTEAFF. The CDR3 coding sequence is TGTGCCAGCAGTTTTGGGGGGGTTATGAACACTGAAGCTTTCTTT.

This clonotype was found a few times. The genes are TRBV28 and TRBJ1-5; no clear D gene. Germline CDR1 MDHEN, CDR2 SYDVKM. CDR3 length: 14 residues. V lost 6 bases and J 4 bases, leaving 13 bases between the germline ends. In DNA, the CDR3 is TGTGCCAGCAGGACCGGGATTAAGAATCAGCCCCAGCATTTT. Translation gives CASRTGIKNQPQHF.

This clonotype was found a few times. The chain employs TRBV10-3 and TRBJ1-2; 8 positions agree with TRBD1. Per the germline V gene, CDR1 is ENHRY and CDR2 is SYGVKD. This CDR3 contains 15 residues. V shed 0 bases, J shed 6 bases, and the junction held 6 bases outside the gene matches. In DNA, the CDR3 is TGTGCCATCAGTGAGTCCTCGGGGACAGGCAATGGCTACACCTTC. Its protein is CAISESSGTGNGYTF.

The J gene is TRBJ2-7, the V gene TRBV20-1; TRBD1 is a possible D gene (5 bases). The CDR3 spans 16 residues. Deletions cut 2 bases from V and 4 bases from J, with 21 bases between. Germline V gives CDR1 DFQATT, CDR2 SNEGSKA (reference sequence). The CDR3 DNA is TGCAGTGCTAGACGAACAGGCCCCGGAATTTCTTACGAGCAGTACTTC. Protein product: CSARRTGPGISYEQYF.

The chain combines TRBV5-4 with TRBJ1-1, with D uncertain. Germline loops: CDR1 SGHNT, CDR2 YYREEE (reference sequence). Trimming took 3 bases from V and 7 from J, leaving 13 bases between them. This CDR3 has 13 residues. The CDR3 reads CASSSEGKVEAFF. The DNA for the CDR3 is TGTGCCAGCAGCTCGGAGGGTAAAGTTGAAGCTTTCTTT.

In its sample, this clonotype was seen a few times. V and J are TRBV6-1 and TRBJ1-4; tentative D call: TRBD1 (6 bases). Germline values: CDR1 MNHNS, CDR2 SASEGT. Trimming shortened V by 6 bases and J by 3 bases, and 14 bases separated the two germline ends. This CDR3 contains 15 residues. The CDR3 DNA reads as TGTGCCAGCAGAACACAGGGTACGGCTAATGAAAAACTGTTTTTT. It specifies CASRTQGTANEKLFF.

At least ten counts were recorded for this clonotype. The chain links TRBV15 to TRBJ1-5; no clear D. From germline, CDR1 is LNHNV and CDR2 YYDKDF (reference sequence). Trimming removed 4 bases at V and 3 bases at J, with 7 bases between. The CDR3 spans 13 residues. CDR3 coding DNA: TGTGCCACCAGCAAGGAGACCAATCAGCCCCAGCATTTT. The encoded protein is CATSKETNQPQHF.

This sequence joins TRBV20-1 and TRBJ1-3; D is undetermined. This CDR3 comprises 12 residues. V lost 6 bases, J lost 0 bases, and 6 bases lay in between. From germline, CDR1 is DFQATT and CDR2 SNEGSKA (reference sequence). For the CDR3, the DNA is TGCAGTGCCCCGTACTCTGGAAACACCATATATTTT. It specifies CSAPYSGNTIYF.

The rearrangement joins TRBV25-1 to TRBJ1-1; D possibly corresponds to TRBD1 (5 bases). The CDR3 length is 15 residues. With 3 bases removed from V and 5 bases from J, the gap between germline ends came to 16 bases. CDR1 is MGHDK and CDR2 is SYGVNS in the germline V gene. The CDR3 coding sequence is TGTGCCAGCAGTGAGTCCCTGGCGGGGGATACTGAAGCTTTCTTT. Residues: CASSESLAGDTEAFF.

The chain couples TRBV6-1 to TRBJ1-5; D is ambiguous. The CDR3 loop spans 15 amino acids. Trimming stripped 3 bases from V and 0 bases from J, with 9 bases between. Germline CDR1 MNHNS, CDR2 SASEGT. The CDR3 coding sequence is TGTGCCAGCAGTGAGTCAATGGGTAGCAATCAGCCCCAGCATTTT. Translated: CASSESMGSNQPQHF.

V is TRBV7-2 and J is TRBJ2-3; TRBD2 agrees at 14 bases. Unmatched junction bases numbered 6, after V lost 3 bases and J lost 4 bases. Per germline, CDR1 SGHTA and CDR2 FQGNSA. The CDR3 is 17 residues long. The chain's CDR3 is CASSLGLAGDLADTQYF. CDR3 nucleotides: TGTGCCAGCAGCTTGGGACTAGCGGGAGATTTGGCAGATACGCAGTATTTT.

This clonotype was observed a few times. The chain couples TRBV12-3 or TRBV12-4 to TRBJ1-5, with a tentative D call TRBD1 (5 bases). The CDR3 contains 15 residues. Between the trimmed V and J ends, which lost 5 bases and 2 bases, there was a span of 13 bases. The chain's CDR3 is CASSTQGNGNQPQHF. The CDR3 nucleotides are TGTGCCAGCAGTACCCAGGGCAATGGCAATCAGCCCCAGCATTTT.

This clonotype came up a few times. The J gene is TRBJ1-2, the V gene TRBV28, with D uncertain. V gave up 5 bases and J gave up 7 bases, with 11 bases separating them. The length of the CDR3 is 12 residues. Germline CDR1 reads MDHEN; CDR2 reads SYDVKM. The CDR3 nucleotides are TGTGCCAGCAGTCCCCGGGGTCTTGGCTACACCTTC. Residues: CASSPRGLGYTF.